This TCR beta chain was found in a study of CD8 T cells in ankylosing spondylitis. Findings and limits, study-wide: Earlier literature documents some of the motif variants in reactive arthritis synovial fluid and blood. Disease-associated clones were reportedly significantly overrepresented in matched ankylosing spondylitis synovial fluid. Disease-linked clones had a CD8+ phenotype and relatively low frequency in peripheral blood. Ankylosing spondylitis blood seemed to carry a telltale TCR beta motif made of several highly homologous variants.

This clonotype was detected a few times. What it binds is unknown. For TCR beta, libraries came from quantitative 5'-RACE with molecular barcodes. One entry per CDR3 protein results from TCRdb running MiXCR on the 5' RACE reads. The sample contains 200,000 to 250,000 distinct CDR3 sequences, about 17% of which appear only once. The sequence came from a male donor with ankylosing spondylitis. The sequenced sample was blood, either unsorted or a sorted T cell fraction (not recorded which).

DNA of the CDR3: TGCGCCAGCAGCCAAGTTAGCGGGAGGGGAGGCGGGGAGCTGTTTTTT. It codes for CASSQVSGRGGGELFF. The chain couples TRBV4-1 to TRBJ2-2; 11 positions agree with TRBD2. With 1 base clipped from V and 7 bases from J, the junction kept 5 bases outside the gene matches. Germline V CDR1 and CDR2: MGHRA, YSYEKL. The CDR3 contains 16 residues.